The 9 T cell receptor beta chains below all came from one sample that was sequenced in a study of blood T cells in healthy people across ages. Primed by a sample-barcoded 5' primer and a J-beta primer mix, a second PCR proceeded for 7 to 11 cycles. TCRdb fed the 5' RACE reads into MiXCR, producing one record per CDR3 protein. The table has 1.5 million to 2 million distinct CDR3 sequences, 28% seen once; the top ten hold roughly 8%. The material sequenced was blood. Every receptor here comes from a woman aged 30 to 39 in good health.

A note on this clonotype: A much larger clone lies one base from this, so it may be a read error. The gene calls are TRBV2 and TRBJ2-4, with D possibly being TRBD1 (6 bases). The CDR3 covers 12 residues. Germline V CDR1 and CDR2: SNHLY, FYNNEI. The CDR3 DNA reads as TGTACCAGCAGTCCACAGGGCCTAGTCAAGTACTTC. It specifies CTSSPQGLVKYF.

This clonotype turned up a few times. The genes are TRBV12-3 or TRBV12-4 and TRBJ1-1; D may be TRBD1 (5 bases). Trimming shortened V by 6 bases and J by 9 bases, and 14 bases separated the two germline ends. The CDR3 covers 12 residues. Here the CDR3 reads CASSLGGFKAFF. The CDR3 nucleotides read TGTGCCAGCAGCCTCGGGGGTTTCAAAGCTTTCTTT.

This clonotype has just a few counts. The J gene is TRBJ2-1, the V gene TRBV12-3 or TRBV12-4; tentatively, D is TRBD1 or TRBD2 (6 bases each). V was cut by 8 bases and J by 3 bases, with 17 bases left in between. The CDR3 sequence is 15 residues long. Here the CDR3 DNA reads TGTGCCAGCCTCTCTGGCGCGGGACACTACAATGAGCAGTTCTTC. Translation gives CASLSGAGHYNEQFF.

This clonotype turned up a few times. The chain uses TRBV20-1 and TRBJ1-4; D might be TRBD1 (6 bases). V gave up 6 bases and J gave up 8 bases, with 10 bases separating them. The CDR3 has 11 amino acids. In germline, CDR1 is DFQATT, CDR2 SNEGSKA (reference sequence). The CDR3 here is CSARDKEKLFF. DNA of the CDR3: TGCAGTGCAAGGGACAAGGAAAAACTGTTTTTT.

This clonotype was detected ten times or more. CDR3 sequence: CASSFGLAATDTQYF. The CDR3 bases are TGTGCCAGCAGTTTCGGACTAGCGGCCACAGATACGCAGTATTTT. The genes are TRBV6-1 and TRBJ2-3; 10 positions agree with TRBD2. The length of the CDR3 is 15 residues. The germline gives CDR1 MNHNS, CDR2 SASEGT. V trimming: 5 bases; J trimming: 2 bases; junction bases outside the gene matches: 4.

This clonotype was detected only a few times. This chain connects TRBV28 to TRBJ2-6; D might be TRBD1 (6 bases). The CDR3 loop spans 15 amino acids. Trimming shortened V by 7 bases and J by 2 bases, and 12 bases separated the two germline ends. CDR1 and CDR2 from the germline V gene are MDHEN and SYDVKM. The CDR3 coding sequence is TGTGCCAGCAACCAACCAGGGGCTGGGGCCAACGTCCTGACTTTC. Encoded protein: CASNQPGAGANVLTF.

The chain is built from TRBV7-2 and TRBJ2-4, with D possibly TRBD2 on 5 matching bases. The J call may be wrong; the DNA end is better matched by TRBJ2-7. The CDR3 consists of 15 residues. The germline CDR1 and CDR2 sequences are SGHTA and FQGNSA. This CDR3 is CASSLGGATFNEQYF. Written as DNA, the CDR3 is TGTGCCAGCAGCTTAGGGGGAGCCACATTCAACGAGCAGTACTTC.

The table lists this clonotype with a few counts. The rearrangement uses TRBV19 and TRBJ2-1, with 13 bases identical to TRBD2. After removal of 2 bases from V and 8 bases from J, the junction contained 9 bases not matched to a gene. CDR3 length equals 17 residues. Germline assignment: CDR1 LNHDA and CDR2 SQIVND (reference sequence). The CDR3 here is CASSISPGTSGTYEQFF. The DNA of the CDR3 is TGTGCCAGTAGTATATCTCCAGGGACTAGCGGGACCTATGAGCAGTTCTTC.

V and J are TRBV9 and TRBJ2-3; tentative D call: TRBD2 (6 bases). Germline CDR1 reads SGDLS; CDR2 reads YYNGEE. Trimming took 2 bases from V and 4 from J, leaving 14 bases between them. CDR3 length: 15 amino acids. The CDR3 nucleotides read TGTGCCAGCAGCGTTAGCGGAGGAAGGGCAGATACGCAGTATTTT. Amino acids: CASSVSGGRADTQYF. The full variable domain, completed using reference TRBV9 and TRBJ2-3, is DSGVTQTPKHLITATGQRVTLRCSPRSGDLSVYWYQQSLDQGLQFLIQYYNGEERAKGNILERFSAQQFPDLHSELNLSSLELGDSALYFCASSVSGGRADTQYFGPGTRLTVL.